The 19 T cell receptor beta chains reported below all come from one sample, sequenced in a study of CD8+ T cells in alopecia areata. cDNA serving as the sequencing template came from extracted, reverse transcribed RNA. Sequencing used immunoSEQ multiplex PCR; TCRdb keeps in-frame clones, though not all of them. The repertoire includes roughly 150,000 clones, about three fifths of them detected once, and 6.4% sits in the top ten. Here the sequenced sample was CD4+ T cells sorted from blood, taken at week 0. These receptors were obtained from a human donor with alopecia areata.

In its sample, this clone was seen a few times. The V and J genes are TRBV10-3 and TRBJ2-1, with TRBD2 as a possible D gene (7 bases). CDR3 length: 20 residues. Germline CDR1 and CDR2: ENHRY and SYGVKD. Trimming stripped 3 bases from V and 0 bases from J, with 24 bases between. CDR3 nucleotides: TGTGCCATCAGTGACCCTCGGCGGGGGCGTACCAAGAGCTCCTACAATGAGCAGTTCTTC. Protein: CAISDPRRGRTKSSYNEQFF.

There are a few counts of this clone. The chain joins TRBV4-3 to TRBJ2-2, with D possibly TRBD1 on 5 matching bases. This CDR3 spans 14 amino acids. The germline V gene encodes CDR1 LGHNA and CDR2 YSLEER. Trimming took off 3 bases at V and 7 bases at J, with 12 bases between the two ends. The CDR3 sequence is CASSQGRADGELFF. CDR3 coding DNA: TGCGCCAGCAGCCAGGGCAGGGCTGACGGGGAGCTGTTTTTT.

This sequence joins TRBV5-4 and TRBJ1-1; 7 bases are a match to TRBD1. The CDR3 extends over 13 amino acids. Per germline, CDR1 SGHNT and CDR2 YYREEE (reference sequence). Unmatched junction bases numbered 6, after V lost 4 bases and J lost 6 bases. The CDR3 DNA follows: TGTGCCAGCAGCCAACAGGGGACCTCTGAAGCTTTCTTT. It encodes CASSQQGTSEAFF.

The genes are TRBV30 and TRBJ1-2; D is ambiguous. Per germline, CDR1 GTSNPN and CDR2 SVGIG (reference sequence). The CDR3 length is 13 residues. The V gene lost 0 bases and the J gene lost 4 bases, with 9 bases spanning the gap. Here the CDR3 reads CAWSVQVGYGYTF. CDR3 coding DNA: TGTGCCTGGAGTGTACAAGTGGGCTATGGCTACACCTTC.

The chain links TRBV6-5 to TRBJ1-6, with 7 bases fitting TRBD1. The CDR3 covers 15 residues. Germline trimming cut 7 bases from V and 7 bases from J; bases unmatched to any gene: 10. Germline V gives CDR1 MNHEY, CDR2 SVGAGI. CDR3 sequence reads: CASKPTGWSNSPLHF. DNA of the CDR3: TGTGCCAGCAAGCCGACAGGGTGGTCGAATTCACCCCTCCACTTT.

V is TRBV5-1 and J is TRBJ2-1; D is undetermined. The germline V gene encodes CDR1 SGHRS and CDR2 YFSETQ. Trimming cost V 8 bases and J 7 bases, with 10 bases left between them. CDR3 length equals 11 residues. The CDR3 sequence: CASTTLNEQFF. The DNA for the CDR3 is TGCGCCAGTACAACCCTAAATGAGCAGTTCTTC.

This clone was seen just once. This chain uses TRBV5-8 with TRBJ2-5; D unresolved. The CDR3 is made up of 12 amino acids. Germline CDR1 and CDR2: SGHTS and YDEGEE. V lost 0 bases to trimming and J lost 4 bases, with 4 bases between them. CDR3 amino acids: CASSLARETQYF. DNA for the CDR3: TGTGCCAGCAGCTTGGCCAGAGAGACCCAGTACTTC.

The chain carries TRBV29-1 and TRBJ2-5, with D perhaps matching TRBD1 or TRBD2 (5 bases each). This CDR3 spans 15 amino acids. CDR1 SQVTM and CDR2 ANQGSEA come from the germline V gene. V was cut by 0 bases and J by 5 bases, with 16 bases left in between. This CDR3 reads CSVEDPRWGSETQYF. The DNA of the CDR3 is TGCAGCGTTGAAGATCCTAGGTGGGGGTCGGAGACCCAGTACTTC.

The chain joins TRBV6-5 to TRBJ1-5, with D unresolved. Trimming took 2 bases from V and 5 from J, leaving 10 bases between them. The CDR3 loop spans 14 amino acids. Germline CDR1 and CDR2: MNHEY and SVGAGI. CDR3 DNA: TGTGCCAGCAGTTACGGGCAGAACCATCAGCCCCAGCATTTT. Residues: CASSYGQNHQPQHF.

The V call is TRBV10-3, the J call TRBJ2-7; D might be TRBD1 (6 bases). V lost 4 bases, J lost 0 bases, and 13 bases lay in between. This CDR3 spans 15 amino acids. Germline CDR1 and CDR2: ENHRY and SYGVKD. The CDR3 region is CAISGISGDSYEQYF. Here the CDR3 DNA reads TGTGCCATCAGTGGGATCTCAGGGGACTCCTACGAGCAGTACTTC.

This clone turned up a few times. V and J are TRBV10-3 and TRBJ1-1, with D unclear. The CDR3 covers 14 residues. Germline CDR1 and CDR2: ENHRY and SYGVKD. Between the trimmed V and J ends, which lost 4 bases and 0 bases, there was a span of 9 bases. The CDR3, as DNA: TGTGCCATCAGTGTGGGCAGGTTGAACACTGAAGCTTTCTTT. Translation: CAISVGRLNTEAFF.

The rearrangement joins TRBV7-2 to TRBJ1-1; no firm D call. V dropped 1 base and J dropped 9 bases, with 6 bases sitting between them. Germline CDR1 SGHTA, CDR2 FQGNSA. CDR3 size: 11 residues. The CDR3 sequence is CASSLGVKAFF. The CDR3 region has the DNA TGTGCCAGCAGCTTAGGGGTGAAAGCTTTCTTT.

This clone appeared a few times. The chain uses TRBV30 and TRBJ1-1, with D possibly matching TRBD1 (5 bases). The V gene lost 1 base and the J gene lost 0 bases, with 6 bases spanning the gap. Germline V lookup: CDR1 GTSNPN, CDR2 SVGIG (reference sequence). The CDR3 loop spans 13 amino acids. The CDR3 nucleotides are TGTGCCTGGAGTGGAGGGGTGAACACTGAAGCTTTCTTT. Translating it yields CAWSGGVNTEAFF. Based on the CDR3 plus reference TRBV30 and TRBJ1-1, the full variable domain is SQTIHQWPATLVQPVGSPLSLECTVEGTSNPNLYWYRQAAGRGLQLLFYSVGIGQISSEVPQNLSASRPQDRQFILSSKKLLLSDSGFYLCAWSGGVNTEAFFGQGTRLTVV.

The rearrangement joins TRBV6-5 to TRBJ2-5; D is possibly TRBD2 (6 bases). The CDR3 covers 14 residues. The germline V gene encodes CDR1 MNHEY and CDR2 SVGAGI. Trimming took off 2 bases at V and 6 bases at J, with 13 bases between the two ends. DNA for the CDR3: TGTGCCAGCAGTTACAACGCGGGGCGGAAGACCCAGTACTTC. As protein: CASSYNAGRKTQYF.

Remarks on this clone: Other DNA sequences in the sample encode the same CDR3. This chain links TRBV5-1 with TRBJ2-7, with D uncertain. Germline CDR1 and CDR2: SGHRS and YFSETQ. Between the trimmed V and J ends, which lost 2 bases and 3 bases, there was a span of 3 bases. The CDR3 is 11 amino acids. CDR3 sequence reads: CASSFNYEQYF. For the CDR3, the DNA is TGCGCCAGCAGCTTCAACTACGAGCAGTACTTC.

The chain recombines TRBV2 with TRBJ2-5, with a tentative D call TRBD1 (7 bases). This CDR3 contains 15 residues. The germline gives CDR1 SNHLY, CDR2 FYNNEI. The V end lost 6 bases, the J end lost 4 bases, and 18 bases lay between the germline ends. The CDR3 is CASRRSVQGGETQYF. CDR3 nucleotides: TGTGCCAGCAGGAGGTCGGTCCAGGGGGGAGAGACCCAGTACTTC.

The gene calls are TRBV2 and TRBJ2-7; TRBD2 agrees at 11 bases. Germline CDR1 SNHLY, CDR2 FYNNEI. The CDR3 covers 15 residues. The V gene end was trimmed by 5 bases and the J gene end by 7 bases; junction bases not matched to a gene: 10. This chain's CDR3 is CASSLFSGGAGEQYF. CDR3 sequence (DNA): TGTGCCAGCAGTCTTTTTAGCGGGGGGGCCGGAGAGCAGTACTTC.

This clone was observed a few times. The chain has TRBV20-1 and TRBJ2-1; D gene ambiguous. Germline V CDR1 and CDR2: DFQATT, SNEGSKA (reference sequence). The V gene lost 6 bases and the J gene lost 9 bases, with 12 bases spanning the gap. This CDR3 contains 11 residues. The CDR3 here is CSAPDPIEQFF. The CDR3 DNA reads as TGCAGTGCCCCTGACCCGATTGAGCAGTTCTTC.

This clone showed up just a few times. This chain's CDR3 is CASSLEAGKAFF. The CDR3 DNA is TGTGCCAGCAGCTTAGAGGCAGGGAAGGCTTTCTTT. The chain is built from TRBV7-9 and TRBJ1-1; possible D gene TRBD1, 5 bases. CDR3 length equals 12 residues. Per the germline V gene, CDR1 is SEHNR and CDR2 is FQNEAQ (reference sequence). V dropped 1 base and J dropped 11 bases, with 11 bases sitting between them.